The 30 T cell receptor beta chains presented below share a single source sample, sequenced in a study of T cell responses to AZD1222 COVID-19 vaccine. TCRdb's table, derived via immunoSEQ multiplex PCR, lists solely in-frame clones and lacks some. There are 95,000 to 150,000 clones in the sample; roughly 93% occur only once, and around 1.7% lies in the top ten. Sequences were derived from peripheral blood, sampled on day 0 of AZD1222 vaccination. The receptors were sampled from an adult in good health.

The CDR3 DNA reads TGTGCCAGCAGCCCGGACAGGGGATGGAATGAGCAGTTCTTC. It yields the protein CASSPDRGWNEQFF. The chain couples TRBV7-3 to TRBJ2-1; 9 nucleotides agree with TRBD1. J was trimmed by 7 bases and V by 5 bases; bases with no gene match: 6. Germline CDR1 is SGHTA and CDR2 is FQGTGA. CDR3 length equals 14 residues. Based on the CDR3 plus reference TRBV7-3 and TRBJ2-1, the full variable domain is GAGVSQTPSNKVTEKGKYVELRCDPISGHTALYWYRQSLGQGPEFLIYFQGTGAADDSGLPNDRFFAVRPEGSVSTLKIQRTERGDSAVYLCASSPDRGWNEQFFGPGTRLTVL.

This clone appeared a single time. The genes are TRBV2 and TRBJ2-5, with TRBD1 matching 11 bases. Germline loops: CDR1 SNHLY, CDR2 FYNNEI. V gave up 6 bases and J gave up 5 bases; unmatched junction bases: 8. The CDR3 extends over 15 amino acids. The CDR3 sequence: CASRADRGRWETQYF. Here the CDR3 DNA reads TGTGCCAGCAGAGCGGACAGGGGGCGGTGGGAGACCCAGTACTTC. Together with reference TRBV2 and TRBJ2-5, the CDR3 gives the full variable domain: EPEVTQTPSHQVTQMGQEVILRCVPISNHLYFYWYRQILGQKVEFLVSFYNNEISEKSEIFDDQFSVERPDGSNFTLKIRSTKLEDSAMYFCASRADRGRWETQYFGPGTRLLVL.

Concerning this clone itself: The junction shows a germline mismatch at one end, possibly a read error. V gene TRBV7-7 combines with J gene TRBJ1-2; 12 bases line up with TRBD1. The CDR3 sequence is 17 residues long. Germline lookup yields CDR1 SSHAT and CDR2 FNYEAQ (reference sequence). The CDR3 DNA is TGTGCTAGCAGCTTAGGGCAGACCGGGACAGGGGGCGGTAGCTACACCTTC. It yields the protein CASSLGQTGTGGGSYTF.

This chain uses TRBV7-9 with TRBJ1-2, with D tentatively TRBD1 (6 bases). Germline V gene data show CDR1 as SEHNR and CDR2 as FQNEAQ (reference sequence). This CDR3 region has 16 residues. The V end lost 5 bases, the J end lost 4 bases, and 20 bases lay between the germline ends. In DNA, the CDR3 is TGTGCCAGCAGCCCAAATAGAGGGGGACGGTTCTATGGCTACACCTTC. Its protein is CASSPNRGGRFYGYTF.

This chain connects TRBV29-1 to TRBJ2-3; weak D call: TRBD2 (6 bases). V was clipped by 4 bases and J by 2 bases, with 10 bases between them. This CDR3 comprises 13 residues. Germline CDR1 SQVTM, CDR2 ANQGSEA. For the CDR3, the DNA is TGCAGCGTTGTGGAGGGGTCCACAGATACGCAGTATTTT. Its protein product is CSVVEGSTDTQYF.

The chain couples TRBV4-3 to TRBJ1-4, with D tentatively TRBD1 (6 bases). V lost 1 base to trimming and J lost 1 base, with 10 bases between them. CDR1 LGHNA and CDR2 YSLEER come from the germline V gene. This CDR3 is built from 16 residues. The CDR3, as DNA: TGCGCCAGCAGCCAAGGCCAGGGGATAACTAATGAAAAACTGTTTTTT. Amino acids: CASSQGQGITNEKLFF.

This sequence joins TRBV19 and TRBJ2-2, with a possible D match to TRBD2 (5 bases). The CDR3 spans 17 residues. Trimming stripped 3 bases from V and 1 base from J, with 15 bases between. Germline CDR1 LNHDA, CDR2 SQIVND (reference sequence). CDR3 loop: CASSIPLARGNTGELFF. CDR3 in DNA: TGTGCCAGTAGTATCCCCTTAGCGCGCGGGAACACCGGGGAGCTGTTTTTT.

V gene TRBV18 combines with J gene TRBJ1-2, with 7 nucleotides matching TRBD1. Per the germline V gene, CDR1 is KGHSH and CDR2 is LQKENI. The CDR3 contains 14 residues. V lost 0 bases and J lost 8; bases outside the gene matches: 6. The CDR3 bases are TGTGCCAGCTCACCACCGACAGGGTTAACGGGCTACACCTTC. Amino acid sequence: CASSPPTGLTGYTF.

The chain uses TRBV5-1 and TRBJ1-2; D unclear. CDR1 and CDR2 from the germline V gene are SGHRS and YFSETQ. V was pared by 4 bases and J by 0 bases, with 10 bases between. This CDR3 is 14 amino acids long. The CDR3 DNA is TGCGCCAGCAGCCCCAGTACTTCTAACTATGGCTACACCTTC. Its protein product is CASSPSTSNYGYTF.

This chain connects TRBV7-9 to TRBJ1-1; 8 nucleotides line up with TRBD1. The germline V gene has CDR1 SEHNR and CDR2 FQNEAQ (reference sequence). This CDR3 is built from 14 residues. After removal of 4 bases from V and 7 bases from J, the junction contained 8 bases not matched to a gene. CDR3 bases: TGTGCCAGCAGCTCAGACAGGGGTACAAGTGAAGCTTTCTTT. Translation: CASSSDRGTSEAFF.

The rearrangement joins TRBV9 to TRBJ2-7, with 12 positions matching TRBD1. This CDR3 comprises 15 residues. Germline V gene data show CDR1 as SGDLS and CDR2 as YYNGEE. The V and J ends lost 0 bases and 9 bases, in that order; junction bases with no gene match: 7. The CDR3 DNA follows: TGTGCCAGCAGCGTAGACGGGACAGGGGGCATGGGGCAGTACTTC. This translates into CASSVDGTGGMGQYF.

The CDR3 DNA reads TGTGCCAGCAGCCCCGGACTGAACCAAGAGACCCAGTACTTC. Its protein is CASSPGLNQETQYF. The chain carries TRBV9 and TRBJ2-5, with TRBD2 as a possible D gene (5 bases). This CDR3 comprises 14 residues. V was cut by 4 bases and J by 0 bases, with 10 bases left in between. Germline CDR1 reads SGDLS; CDR2 reads YYNGEE.

This clone appeared once. V gene TRBV14 combines with J gene TRBJ2-1; TRBD2 agrees at 9 bases. CDR1 SGHDN and CDR2 FVKESK come from the germline V gene. Losses at the gene ends were 4 bases for V and 14 bases for J; bases not matched to a gene: 9. The CDR3 has 13 amino acids. The CDR3 protein is CASSRTRGGREFF. CDR3 DNA: TGTGCCAGCAGCCGAACCCGGGGCGGGAGGGAGTTCTTC.

The chain uses TRBV11-2 and TRBJ2-1; TRBD2 matches at 13 bases. V dropped 8 bases and J dropped 7; count of bases not matched to a gene: 8. The CDR3 spans 15 residues. Germline V gene sequence: CDR1 SGHAT, CDR2 FQNNGV. CDR3 protein: CASGRGTSGMNEQFF. For the CDR3, the DNA is TGTGCCAGCGGCAGGGGGACTAGCGGGATGAATGAGCAGTTCTTC.

CDR3 amino acids: CASSFRDRAGYTF. The CDR3 region has the DNA TGTGCCAGCAGCTTCCGGGACAGGGCTGGCTACACCTTC. The chain recombines TRBV5-6 with TRBJ1-2; 9 nucleotides agree with TRBD1. From germline, CDR1 is SGHDT and CDR2 YYEEEE. The V gene end was trimmed by 2 bases and the J gene end by 7 bases; junction bases not matched to a gene: 3. This CDR3 region has 13 residues.

V gene TRBV27 combines with J gene TRBJ1-2; tentatively, D is TRBD1 (5 bases). The germline V gene encodes CDR1 MNHEY and CDR2 SMNVEV (reference sequence). Deletions cut 4 bases from V and 5 bases from J, with 14 bases between. The CDR3 contains 14 residues. CDR3 region: CASSSPGRGYGYTF. CDR3 nucleotides: TGTGCCAGCAGTTCCCCCGGAAGGGGATATGGCTACACCTTC.

In this sample, this clone turned up once. The rearrangement joins TRBV11-3 to TRBJ2-5; D may be TRBD2 (5 bases). The germline V gene encodes CDR1 SGHNT and CDR2 YENEEA. This CDR3 comprises 11 residues. The V and J ends lost 6 bases and 7 bases respectively, with 9 bases between them. This CDR3 reads CASRNEGTQYF. CDR3 nucleotide sequence: TGTGCCAGCAGAAACGAGGGGACCCAGTACTTC.

The CDR3 is CASTKTGGAYGYTF. CDR3 coding DNA: TGTGCCAGTACCAAGACAGGGGGCGCCTATGGCTACACCTTC. This rearrangement joins TRBV19 to TRBJ1-2; 10 bases line up with TRBD1. The CDR3 is 14 residues long. Per the germline V gene, CDR1 is LNHDA and CDR2 is SQIVND (reference sequence). The J segment lost 4 bases and the V segment lost 7 bases, leaving 6 bases of the junction unmatched.

The chain combines TRBV4-1 with TRBJ1-6; 7 nucleotides agree with TRBD1. Trimming at V came to 2 bases and at J to 10 bases, leaving 11 bases not matched to a gene. Germline CDR1 and CDR2: MGHRA and YSYEKL. CDR3 length: 16 residues. CDR3 in amino acids: CASSQRAGTALSPLHF. Here the CDR3 DNA reads TGCGCCAGCAGCCAAAGGGCAGGGACAGCCCTCTCACCCCTCCACTTT.

Here the CDR3 DNA reads TGTGCCAGTTCTAAAAACAGCAATCAGCCCCAGCATTTT. Translated, it gives CASSKNSNQPQHF. The rearrangement joins TRBV19 to TRBJ1-5; D is unclear. Trimming left V 8 bases short and J 1 base short, with 9 bases between. Germline CDR1 and CDR2: LNHDA and SQIVND (reference sequence). CDR3 length: 13 amino acids.

The chain uses TRBV2 and TRBJ2-1; D is undetermined. The CDR3 runs to 13 residues. Trimming cost V 4 bases and J 6 bases, with 10 bases left between them. Germline-derived CDR1 and CDR2 are SNHLY and FYNNEI. CDR3 nucleotide sequence: TGTGCCAGCAGTGGTACTACCTTCAATGAGCAGTTCTTC. Translation gives CASSGTTFNEQFF. Complete variable domain (other parts from reference TRBV2 and TRBJ2-1): EPEVTQTPSHQVTQMGQEVILRCVPISNHLYFYWYRQILGQKVEFLVSFYNNEISEKSEIFDDQFSVERPDGSNFTLKIRSTKLEDSAMYFCASSGTTFNEQFFGPGTRLTVL.

The CDR3 nucleotides are TGTGCCAGCTCACCCCTTTCTTCACAGGGCTACACCTTC. Translation: CASSPLSSQGYTF. The J gene is TRBJ1-2, the V gene TRBV18; no reliable D call. Trimming removed 3 bases at V and 8 bases at J, with 13 bases between. This CDR3 has 13 residues. Germline-derived CDR1 and CDR2 are KGHSH and LQKENI.

V and J are TRBV7-8 and TRBJ1-1, with 8 bases that match TRBD1. Germline CDR1 is SGHVS and CDR2 is FQNEAQ. Unmatched junction bases numbered 9, after V lost 6 bases and J lost 6 bases. The CDR3 is 14 residues long. In DNA, the CDR3 is TGTGCCAGCAGGAGGGACAGGCAGTGGTCTGAAGCTTTCTTT. As protein: CASRRDRQWSEAFF.

This clone came up once. V usage is TRBV5-1 and J usage is TRBJ2-6; D is perhaps TRBD2 (7 bases). The CDR3 consists of 16 residues. From germline, CDR1 is SGHRS and CDR2 YFSETQ. Trimming took 3 bases from V and 2 from J, leaving 12 bases between them. The CDR3 sequence: CASSWGGGAGANVLTF. CDR3 coding DNA: TGCGCCAGCAGCTGGGGAGGGGGAGCTGGGGCCAACGTCCTGACTTTC.

The gene calls are TRBV30 and TRBJ1-1; D is ambiguous. Between the trimmed V and J ends, which lost 2 bases and 2 bases, there was a span of 12 bases. The CDR3 runs 14 residues. Germline lookup yields CDR1 GTSNPN and CDR2 SVGIG (reference sequence). The CDR3: CAWSPRAFNTEAFF. DNA for the CDR3: TGTGCCTGGAGTCCTAGGGCCTTCAACACTGAAGCTTTCTTT.

This sequence joins TRBV4-3 and TRBJ1-1, with 7 nucleotides matching TRBD1. The CDR3 length is 13 residues. Germline-derived CDR1 and CDR2 are LGHNA and YSLEER. Trimming cost V 6 bases and J 1 base; bases outside gene matches: 2. The CDR3 sequence is CASSYRGNTEAFF. The CDR3, as DNA: TGCGCCAGCAGTTACAGGGGGAACACTGAAGCTTTCTTT.

The chain uses TRBV5-1 and TRBJ2-5; 9 nucleotides align to TRBD1. In germline, CDR1 is SGHRS, CDR2 YFSETQ. The CDR3 consists of 15 residues. Unmatched junction bases numbered 6, after V lost 4 bases and J lost 2 bases. The DNA for the CDR3 is TGCGCCAGCAGCACCGGCGGACAGGGGCAAGAGACCCAGTACTTC. Translated, it gives CASSTGGQGQETQYF. The full variable domain, with the rest looked up from reference TRBV5-1 and TRBJ2-5, is KAGVTQTPRYLIKTRGQQVTLSCSPISGHRSVSWYQQTPGQGLQFLFEYFSETQRNKGNFPGRFSGRQFSNSRSEMNVSTLELGDSALYLCASSTGGQGQETQYFGPGTRLLVL.

CDR3 sequence (DNA): TGTGCCAGCAGCCCCGGACTAGCGGGGGGGTCCACAGATACGCAGTATTTT. Protein sequence: CASSPGLAGGSTDTQYF. V is TRBV9 and J is TRBJ2-3, with 15 bases aligning to TRBD2. The trim removed 4 bases at V and 2 bases at J, leaving 5 bases unmatched. The CDR3 is 17 residues long. CDR1 is SGDLS and CDR2 is YYNGEE in the germline V gene.

V gene TRBV5-5 combines with J gene TRBJ1-2; no definite D call. Germline V gene lookup returns CDR1 SGHKS and CDR2 YYEKEE (reference sequence). The CDR3 is 14 amino acids. With 0 bases removed from V and 0 bases from J, the gap between germline ends came to 6 bases. The DNA of the CDR3 is TGTGCCAGCAGCTTGGCAGCTACTAACTATGGCTACACCTTC. It translates to CASSLAATNYGYTF.

J is TRBJ2-1 and V is TRBV15; 10 nucleotides agree with TRBD1. After removal of 3 bases from V and 1 base from J, the junction contained 0 bases not matched to a gene. The CDR3 is 15 amino acids. Germline V CDR1 and CDR2: LNHNV, YYDKDF (reference sequence). Here the CDR3 DNA reads TGTGCCACCAGCAGGGACAGGGGGTCCTACAATGAGCAGTTCTTC. Protein sequence: CATSRDRGSYNEQFF. Full variable domain (outside the CDR3, taken from reference TRBV15 and TRBJ2-1): DAMVIQNPRYQVTQFGKPVTLSCSQTLNHNVMYWYQQKSSQAPKLLFHYYDKDFNNEADTPDNFQSRRPNTSFCFLDIRSPGLGDTAMYLCATSRDRGSYNEQFFGPGTRLTVL.